The T cell receptor (beta chain) under discussion was sequenced for a study of T cell responses to AZD1222 COVID-19 vaccine. Whole-study findings and limits: Repertoires were collected only later (after the peak T cell response had occurred). Clonal diversity may have been underestimated in mostly white British donors. Baseline serology detected seropositivity in only 5 or 6 AZD1222 recipients.

About this clone itself: Antigen unknown.

Data came from immunoSEQ multiplex PCR; TCRdb stores just in-frame clones and leaves some out. Counted here are approximately 140,000 clones, 75% to 85% occurring once; the ten biggest clones make up approximately 4%. This TCR was recovered from an adult in good health. This specimen was peripheral blood, taken on day 0 of MenACWY control vaccination.

CDR3 in DNA: TGCAGTGCTTATCCCCGGGAGACCCAGTACTTC. This encodes CSAYPRETQYF. This chain joins TRBV20-1 and TRBJ2-5; D is unresolved. Per the germline V gene, CDR1 is DFQATT and CDR2 is SNEGSKA (reference sequence). The V and J ends lost 5 bases and 5 bases respectively, with 9 bases between them. This CDR3 contains 11 residues.